The 26 T cell receptor beta chains in this list originate from one sample, sequenced in a study of OX40 agonist ivuxolimab in advanced cancers. The repertoire was sequenced with immunoSEQ multiplex PCR; TCRdb's copy has only in-frame clones and lacks some. Of over 100,000 clones in the sample, 90% to 95% are singletons; the top ten hold more than 1%. Sequenced material: CD4+ or CD8+ T cells sorted from blood, taken in a trial of the OX40 agonist ivuxolimab. The receptors originated from an adult with an advanced solid tumor such as melanoma, head and neck, liver or kidney cancer.

The rearrangement links TRBV7-2 to TRBJ2-1; the D gene is possibly TRBD2 (6 bases). From germline, CDR1 is SGHTA and CDR2 FQGNSA. Trimming stripped 0 bases from V and 5 bases from J, with 23 bases between. The CDR3 sequence is 19 residues long. CDR3 sequence (DNA): TGTGCCAGCAGCTTAGCGGGACTCCTTCGTGGTGGGCTGAACAATGAGCAGTTCTTC. Amino acid sequence: CASSLAGLLRGGLNNEQFF.

The chain has TRBV19 and TRBJ2-1; no clear D gene. V dropped 3 bases and J dropped 0 bases, with 9 bases sitting between them. The CDR3 runs 15 residues. Germline CDR1 and CDR2: LNHDA and SQIVND (reference sequence). The chain's CDR3 is CASSISASSYNEQFF. CDR3 bases: TGTGCCAGTAGTATCAGTGCGAGCTCCTACAATGAGCAGTTCTTC.

The rearrangement joins TRBV30 to TRBJ2-2; 10 nucleotides align to TRBD1. With V trimmed by 3 bases and J by 5 bases, 15 bases remained unmatched. The CDR3 contains 18 residues. Looked up from germline, CDR1 is GTSNPN and CDR2 is SVGIG (reference sequence). The CDR3 here is CAWRPPGTGALWTGELFF. CDR3 bases: TGTGCCTGGAGACCCCCCGGGACAGGGGCCCTGTGGACCGGGGAGCTGTTTTTT.

This chain connects TRBV28 to TRBJ2-5; D ambiguous. This CDR3 region has 12 residues. V shed 1 base and J shed 4 bases, with 4 bases lying between them. Germline loops: CDR1 MDHEN, CDR2 SYDVKM. CDR3 loop: CASSLYPETQYF. The CDR3 nucleotides read TGTGCCAGCAGTTTATACCCAGAGACCCAGTACTTC. Looking up the rest from reference TRBV28 and TRBJ2-5 gives the full variable domain: DVKVTQSSRYLVKRTGEKVFLECVQDMDHENMFWYRQDPGLGLRLIYFSYDVKMKEKGDIPEGYSVSREKKERFSLILESASTNQTSMYLCASSLYPETQYFGPGTRLLVL.

The V and J genes are TRBV15 and TRBJ2-1; D possibly matches TRBD1 or TRBD2 (6 bases each). The CDR3 has 14 residues. The V end was cut by 2 bases, the J end by 9 bases, with 14 bases between. CDR1 and CDR2 (germline): LNHNV, YYDKDF (reference sequence). The CDR3 bases are TGTGCCACCAGCAGACAGACACAGGGAGGTGAGCAGTTCTTC. This translates into CATSRQTQGGEQFF.

The J gene is TRBJ2-7, the V gene TRBV6-5, with TRBD1 matching 8 bases. This CDR3 spans 15 amino acids. Germline V gene sequence: CDR1 MNHEY, CDR2 SVGAGI. J was trimmed by 2 bases and V by 6 bases; bases with no gene match: 9. DNA for the CDR3: TGTGCCAGCAGACCCGACAGGGGCCGTCCCTACGAGCAGTACTTC. It yields the protein CASRPDRGRPYEQYF.

CDR3 nucleotide sequence: TGTGCCAGCAGCTTAGGAAGGCAAGAGACCCAGTACTTC. The encoded protein is CASSLGRQETQYF. The chain recombines TRBV7-7 with TRBJ2-5; D ambiguous. V was trimmed by 1 base and J by 2 bases, leaving 5 bases between them. The length of the CDR3 is 13 residues. Per germline, CDR1 SSHAT and CDR2 FNYEAQ (reference sequence). The full variable domain, with the rest looked up from reference TRBV7-7 and TRBJ2-5, is GAGVSQSPRYKVTKRGQDVTLRCDPISSHATLYWYQQALGQGPEFLTYFNYEAQPDKSGLPSDRFSAERPEGSISTLTIQRTEQRDSAMYRCASSLGRQETQYFGPGTRLLVL.

The V gene is TRBV7-2, the J gene TRBJ2-7, with D possibly TRBD1 on 6 matching bases. The CDR3 has 16 amino acids. Trimming took off 3 bases at V and 2 bases at J, with 17 bases between the two ends. Looked up from germline, CDR1 is SGHTA and CDR2 is FQGNSA. Here the CDR3 reads CASSLTSRRTAYEQYF. CDR3 DNA sequence: TGTGCCAGCAGCTTGACGTCCCGGAGGACAGCCTACGAGCAGTACTTC.

The chain joins TRBV4-1 to TRBJ2-2; 7 nucleotides agree with TRBD2. In germline, CDR1 is MGHRA, CDR2 YSYEKL. The CDR3 has 17 residues. V lost 1 base, J lost 6 bases, and 11 bases stayed unmatched. CDR3 coding DNA: TGCGCCAGCAGCCAAGTGGTCCAGCGGGGATACCCCGGGGAGCTGTTTTTT. Residues: CASSQVVQRGYPGELFF.

The genes are TRBV7-2 and TRBJ2-1; D possibly corresponds to TRBD1 (6 bases). The CDR3 runs to 15 residues. CDR1 is SGHTA and CDR2 is FQGNSA in the germline V gene. Trimming left V 1 base short and J 8 bases short, with 15 bases between. The CDR3 region is CASSLGSGEVYEQFF. CDR3 DNA: TGTGCCAGCAGCTTAGGGTCAGGGGAAGTCTATGAGCAGTTCTTC. The whole variable domain, filled in from reference TRBV7-2 and TRBJ2-1, reads GAGVSQSPSNKVTEKGKDVELRCDPISGHTALYWYRQSLGQGLEFLIYFQGNSAPDKSGLPSDRFSAERTGGSVSTLTIQRTQQEDSAVYLCASSLGSGEVYEQFFGPGTRLTVL.

The rearrangement uses TRBV5-4 and TRBJ2-3; 7 positions agree with TRBD1. The CDR3 is 16 amino acids. Germline assignment: CDR1 SGHNT and CDR2 YYREEE (reference sequence). V shed 0 bases and J 0 bases; nucleotides not matched to a gene: 4. CDR3 residues: CASSLATGSSTDTQYF. CDR3 nucleotide sequence: TGTGCCAGCAGCTTGGCGACAGGGTCTAGCACAGATACGCAGTATTTT. The complete variable domain, with remaining parts taken from reference TRBV5-4 and TRBJ2-3, reads ETGVTQSPTHLIKTRGQQVTLRCSSQSGHNTVSWYQQALGQGPQFIFQYYREEENGRGNFPPRFSGLQFPNYSSELNVNALELDDSALYLCASSLATGSSTDTQYFGPGTRLTVL.

For the CDR3, the DNA is TGTGCCAGCAGTGTGGGACAGGGGGCGCGGGGTGAAAAACTGTTTTTT. Translation gives CASSVGQGARGEKLFF. The rearrangement joins TRBV28 to TRBJ1-4; TRBD1 agrees at 12 bases. This CDR3 has 16 amino acids. CDR1 is MDHEN, CDR2 SYDVKM, per germline. Unmatched junction bases numbered 8, after V lost 5 bases and J lost 7 bases.

This clone has only one observation. The V and J genes are TRBV5-1 and TRBJ2-3, with D perhaps given as TRBD1 or TRBD2 (5 bases each). This CDR3 is built from 15 residues. Germline CDR1 reads SGHRS; CDR2 reads YFSETQ. V was clipped by 6 bases and J by 4 bases, with 18 bases between them. The CDR3 nucleotides are TGCGCCAGCACCCCAATGCAGGGAGAAGCAGATACGCAGTATTTT. Translated, it gives CASTPMQGEADTQYF.

The J gene is TRBJ1-1, the V gene TRBV4-3, with a weak D call TRBD1 (6 bases). Between the trimmed V and J ends, which lost 0 bases and 3 bases, there was a span of 11 bases. The CDR3 extends over 15 amino acids. In germline, CDR1 is LGHNA, CDR2 YSLEER. The CDR3 loop reads CASSQDLPGDTEAFF. In DNA, the CDR3 is TGCGCCAGCAGCCAAGATCTCCCAGGGGACACTGAAGCTTTCTTT.

The rearrangement joins TRBV7-2 to TRBJ1-1; weak D call: TRBD1 (5 bases). The germline CDR1 and CDR2 sequences are SGHTA and FQGNSA. The CDR3 has 13 amino acids. The germline V and J ends were trimmed by 0 bases and 13 bases, with 15 bases remaining between them. CDR3 region: CASSLAEAGTDFF. The CDR3 DNA follows: TGTGCCAGCAGCTTAGCTGAGGCGGGGACGGATTTCTTT.

The V gene is TRBV10-3, the J gene TRBJ2-1; 7 bases align to TRBD1. The CDR3 spans 15 residues. Germline lookup yields CDR1 ENHRY and CDR2 SYGVKD. Trimming took 6 bases from V and 1 from J; bases not matched to a gene: 6. CDR3 in DNA: TGTGCCATCAGCCCTAGACAGGGTTCCTACAATGAGCAGTTCTTC. This encodes CAISPRQGSYNEQFF.

The chain is built from TRBV19 and TRBJ1-5; 10 nucleotides line up with TRBD1. V trimming: 4 bases; J trimming: 2 bases; junction bases outside the gene matches: 14. Germline CDR1 and CDR2: LNHDA and SQIVND (reference sequence). The CDR3 length is 19 residues. This CDR3 is CASSTRQGASSGGNQPQHF. The CDR3 nucleotides read TGTGCCAGTAGTACCCGACAGGGGGCAAGTAGCGGGGGCAATCAGCCCCAGCATTTT.

This chain links TRBV6-6 with TRBJ1-6; D is unclear. CDR1 MNHNY and CDR2 SVGAGI come from the germline V gene (reference sequence). The CDR3 loop spans 14 amino acids. V was pared by 2 bases and J by 8 bases, with 10 bases between. The CDR3 coding sequence is TGTGCCAGCAGTTACGATTTGGGATATTCACCCCTCCACTTT. Encoded protein: CASSYDLGYSPLHF.

The gene calls are TRBV4-1 and TRBJ2-7; D unresolved. V was trimmed by 1 base and J by 0 bases, leaving 10 bases between them. The CDR3 extends over 15 amino acids. Germline-derived CDR1 and CDR2 are MGHRA and YSYEKL. DNA of the CDR3: TGCGCCAGCAGCCAAGTACCAGAGCACTCCTACGAGCAGTACTTC. It translates to CASSQVPEHSYEQYF.

V and J are TRBV18 and TRBJ2-4; no clear D. The ends were cut back, 5 bases at V and 0 bases at J, with 11 bases in the middle. The germline gives CDR1 KGHSH, CDR2 LQKENI. This CDR3 is built from 15 residues. Here the CDR3 DNA reads TGTGCCAGCTCAAGCGAACAAGTAGCCAAAAACATTCAGTACTTC. As protein: CASSSEQVAKNIQYF.

This sequence joins TRBV4-3 and TRBJ1-2; D might be TRBD1 (5 bases). Deletions cut 0 bases from V and 7 bases from J, with 9 bases between. Germline V gives CDR1 LGHNA, CDR2 YSLEER. The CDR3 consists of 13 residues. In DNA form, the CDR3 reads TGCGCCAGCAGCCAAGATCCGGGGCTTGGCTACACCTTC. Translation: CASSQDPGLGYTF.

V is TRBV5-4 and J is TRBJ1-2, with TRBD1 matching over 7 bases. V lost 4 bases and J lost 5; bases outside the gene matches: 11. The germline CDR1 and CDR2 sequences are SGHNT and YYREEE (reference sequence). The CDR3 is 15 residues long. CDR3 nucleotide sequence: TGTGCCAGCAGCCCTGGGGAGGGGGCGCAGTATGGCTACACCTTC. This sequence encodes CASSPGEGAQYGYTF.

V usage is TRBV29-1 and J usage is TRBJ1-6; perhaps TRBD1 as D (5 bases). The germline V gene encodes CDR1 SQVTM and CDR2 ANQGSEA. CDR3 length: 15 amino acids. V lost 4 bases and J lost 10, with 20 bases in between. In DNA, the CDR3 is TGCAGCGTTGCCATGGGCCAGGGAGATGGATCACCCCTCCACTTT. Translating gives CSVAMGQGDGSPLHF.

This clone appeared a few times. The rearrangement joins TRBV10-1 to TRBJ1-5; no definite D call. The V and J ends lost 3 bases and 5 bases respectively, with 8 bases between them. The germline V gene encodes CDR1 WNHNN and CDR2 SYGVQD (reference sequence). The CDR3 spans 13 residues. The CDR3 region has the DNA TGCGCCAGCAGTGAAGGCAAGTATCAGCCCCAGCATTTT. It encodes CASSEGKYQPQHF.

The rearrangement uses TRBV7-2 and TRBJ2-7; maybe TRBD2 (6 bases). Germline CDR1 SGHTA, CDR2 FQGNSA. With 7 bases removed from V and 5 bases from J, the gap between germline ends came to 15 bases. This CDR3 region has 13 residues. The CDR3 region has the DNA TGTGCCAGCACCCTCCAGGGAGGAAACGAGCAGTACTTC. Translating gives CASTLQGGNEQYF.

The gene calls are TRBV10-2 and TRBJ2-7, with D perhaps matching TRBD1 or TRBD2 (5 bases each). The germline V gene has CDR1 WSHSY and CDR2 SAAADI. The germline V and J ends were trimmed by 3 bases and 5 bases, with 20 bases remaining between them. This CDR3 has 16 residues. The CDR3 here is CASSERLGQGSDEQYF. In DNA form, the CDR3 reads TGCGCCAGCAGTGAACGGCTCGGCCAGGGTAGCGACGAGCAGTACTTC.